One and the same sample provided the 12 T cell receptor beta chains below, sequenced in a study of T cells in Graves' hyperthyroidism and ophthalmopathy. Amplification yielded TCR beta CDR3 regions, with RNA transcripts as the source. RT-PCR in the first round (using the HTBI primer set) targeted the TCR CDR3. MiXCR, run by TCRdb on the multiplex PCR reads, gives a single entry per CDR3 protein. Altogether about 410,000 distinct CDR3 sequences are present, roughly 14% being singletons, with the ten largest covering less than 15%. Specimen: blood. Every receptor here comes from a man younger than 30 with Graves' ophthalmopathy.

This clonotype appeared many times. The chain recombines TRBV6-5 with TRBJ1-1; 9 nucleotides line up with TRBD1. This CDR3 contains 18 residues. Germline V gene data show CDR1 as MNHEY and CDR2 as SVGAGI. V gave up 0 bases and J gave up 1 base; unmatched junction bases: 9. The CDR3 reads CASSYSTGTGKANTEAFF. In nucleotides, the CDR3 is TGTGCCAGCAGTTACTCGACCGGGACAGGGAAGGCGAACACTGAAGCTTTCTTT.

The CDR3 region is CASSLVWGGAGSTDTQYF. CDR3 DNA: TGTGCCAGCAGCTTAGTTTGGGGGGGGGCGGGAAGCACAGATACGCAGTATTTT. The chain employs TRBV7-2 and TRBJ2-3, with a weak D call TRBD2 (7 bases). The CDR3 is made up of 18 amino acids. Germline CDR1 reads SGHTA; CDR2 reads FQGNSA. V was pared by 1 base and J by 0 bases, with 17 bases between. The full variable domain, its missing parts supplied by reference TRBV7-2 and TRBJ2-3, is GAGVSQSPSNKVTEKGKDVELRCDPISGHTALYWYRQSLGQGLEFLIYFQGNSAPDKSGLPSDRFSAERTGGSVSTLTIQRTQQEDSAVYLCASSLVWGGAGSTDTQYFGPGTRLTVL.

This chain connects TRBV4-1 to TRBJ2-5, with TRBD1 matching 8 bases. Looked up from germline, CDR1 is MGHRA and CDR2 is YSYEKL. Germline trimming cut 0 bases from V and 4 bases from J; bases unmatched to any gene: 13. There are 18 residues in the CDR3. The CDR3 reads CASSQDPTRTGRPETQYF. DNA for the CDR3: TGCGCCAGCAGCCAAGACCCCACGAGGACAGGGAGGCCAGAGACCCAGTACTTC.

This clonotype showed up many times. The gene calls are TRBV5-1 and TRBJ2-1; tentatively, D is TRBD2 (6 bases). The CDR3 runs 15 residues. V was shortened by 0 bases and J by 5 bases, with 12 bases between the two germline ends. Germline loops: CDR1 SGHRS, CDR2 YFSETQ. The CDR3, as DNA: TGCGCCAGCAGCTTGGGGTTAGCGGAAGACAATGAGCAGTTCTTC. It encodes CASSLGLAEDNEQFF. Variable domain in full (rest from reference TRBV5-1 and TRBJ2-1): KAGVTQTPRYLIKTRGQQVTLSCSPISGHRSVSWYQQTPGQGLQFLFEYFSETQRNKGNFPGRFSGRQFSNSRSEMNVSTLELGDSALYLCASSLGLAEDNEQFFGPGTRLTVL.

This clonotype was observed a handful of times. The rearrangement uses TRBV29-1 and TRBJ1-2; D unresolved. This CDR3 spans 12 amino acids. CDR1 and CDR2 (germline): SQVTM, ANQGSEA. Trimming pared 3 bases from V and 4 bases from J, leaving 9 bases between. CDR3: CSVDLELYGYTF. The CDR3, as DNA: TGCAGCGTTGACTTGGAACTCTATGGCTACACCTTC.

In this sample, this clonotype turned up many times. This chain links TRBV3-1 with TRBJ2-2, with D possibly matching TRBD1 (6 bases). Germline V gene lookup returns CDR1 LGHDT and CDR2 YNNKEL (reference sequence). This CDR3 spans 16 amino acids. V lost 2 bases, J lost 4 bases, and 14 bases lay in between. The CDR3 sequence: CASSQNPGHVTGELFF. As DNA, the CDR3 is TGTGCCAGCAGCCAAAACCCGGGACACGTCACCGGGGAGCTGTTTTTT.

This clonotype has at least ten counts. This chain connects TRBV2 to TRBJ1-2; D gene uncertain. CDR1 and CDR2 (germline): SNHLY, FYNNEI. V dropped 6 bases and J dropped 2 bases, with 16 bases sitting between them. The CDR3 sequence is 15 residues long. CDR3 amino acids: CASSGSGLKNYGYTF. CDR3 DNA: TGTGCCAGCAGCGGAAGCGGGCTTAAAAACTATGGCTACACCTTC.

This clonotype was counted many times. The V and J genes are TRBV14 and TRBJ2-1; 7 bases agree with TRBD1. The germline V gene encodes CDR1 SGHDN and CDR2 FVKESK. V dropped 1 base and J dropped 5; count of bases not matched to a gene: 14. The CDR3 extends over 18 amino acids. The CDR3 loop is CASSQAYRGRPTHNEQFF. CDR3 sequence (DNA): TGTGCCAGCAGCCAAGCTTACAGGGGTCGGCCTACGCACAATGAGCAGTTCTTC.

This clonotype was detected ten times or more. J is TRBJ2-5 and V is TRBV12-3 or TRBV12-4; the match to TRBD2 covers 14 bases. The V segment lost 4 bases and the J segment 3 bases; nucleotides outside the gene matches: 7. This CDR3 has 17 amino acids. CDR3 DNA: TGTGCCAGCAGTTCCCCGACTAGCGGGAGGGTAAAAGAGACCCAGTACTTC. It encodes CASSSPTSGRVKETQYF.

This clonotype was detected only a few times. The chain uses TRBV6-1 and TRBJ2-3, with 7 bases that match TRBD2. The junction had 2 bases not matched to a gene; V was cut back by 1 base and J by 7 bases. The CDR3 is 13 residues long. CDR1 is MNHNS, CDR2 SASEGT, per germline. DNA of the CDR3: TGTGCCAGCAGTGAAGTGGGGACTAATACGCAGTATTTT. Its translation is CASSEVGTNTQYF.

Ten or more counts support this clonotype. The V and J genes are TRBV10-1 and TRBJ2-1; weak D call: TRBD2 (6 bases). This CDR3 is built from 13 residues. V was pared by 4 bases and J by 9 bases, with 13 bases between. Germline V lookup: CDR1 WNHNN, CDR2 SYGVQD (reference sequence). The CDR3 nucleotides read TGCGCCAGCAGTGCCGCAACTAGCAGTGAGCAGTTCTTC. Amino acid sequence: CASSAATSSEQFF.

This CDR3 reads CASSTHGGSEQYF. The CDR3 coding sequence is TGTGCCAGTAGTACCCACGGGGGGAGCGAGCAGTACTTC. The J gene is TRBJ2-7, the V gene TRBV19; 7 bases are shared with TRBD2. CDR1 and CDR2 from the germline V gene are LNHDA and SQIVND (reference sequence). V trimming: 4 bases; J trimming: 6 bases; junction bases outside the gene matches: 6. The CDR3 is 13 amino acids.